This T cell receptor beta chain appears in the sequencing data of a study of technical replicates of blood from a few donors. Germline V gives CDR1 MGHRA, CDR2 YSYEKL. The CDR3 extends over 20 amino acids. Deletions cut 4 bases from V and 5 bases from J, with 33 bases between. Measured with immunoSEQ multiplex PCR; TCRdb has only the in-frame clones, and not every one. The sample lists around 93,000 clones, roughly 94% occurring once. The genes are TRBV4-1 and TRBJ2-7; the D gene is possibly TRBD2 (6 bases). This sequence originates from a human donor in good health. Sample: T cells isolated from PBMCs. The CDR3 loop reads CASSLSITLRRGRLTDEQYF. The CDR3 DNA sequence: TGCGCCAGCAGCCTCTCGATCACTTTGCGGCGGGGCAGGTTAACGGACGAGCAGTACTTC.